The 27 T cell receptor beta chains below come from one sample, sequenced in a study of response to subunit inactivated influenza vaccine. One entry per CDR3 protein results from TCRdb running MiXCR on the RT-PCR reads. The data show roughly 710,000 distinct CDR3 sequences, approximately 15% seen once. Material: PBMCs from blood, obtained approximately 15 days before vaccination. The receptor set was obtained from a man in his forties or fifties who received an inactivated influenza vaccine.

This clonotype was detected many times. The chain couples TRBV4-1 to TRBJ2-5; D not resolved. Germline CDR1 is MGHRA and CDR2 is YSYEKL. The CDR3 consists of 15 residues. The germline V and J ends were trimmed by 0 bases and 1 base, with 9 bases remaining between them. The CDR3: CASSQETDRQETQYF. CDR3 nucleotide sequence: TGCGCCAGCAGCCAAGAAACAGATCGCCAAGAGACCCAGTACTTC.

This clonotype was observed a few times. The chain links TRBV12-3 or TRBV12-4 to TRBJ2-7; the match to TRBD2 covers 12 bases. There are 13 residues in the CDR3. The V segment lost 10 bases and the J segment 5 bases; nucleotides outside the gene matches: 6. The CDR3 nucleotides are TGTGCCACATCTAGCGGGAGGGCCCACGAGCAGTACTTC. It is translated as CATSSGRAHEQYF.

In this sample, this clonotype turned up a few times. V is TRBV2 and J is TRBJ1-5; D uncertain. Trimming removed 8 bases at V and 0 bases at J, with 11 bases between. CDR1 is SNHLY and CDR2 is FYNNEI in the germline V gene. The CDR3 length is 14 residues. CDR3 in DNA: TGTGCCAGCGAAAAGCAGCCTAGCAATCAGCCCCAGCATTTT. Protein product: CASEKQPSNQPQHF.

This clonotype has only a few counts. The J gene is TRBJ2-7, the V gene TRBV3-1; D not resolved. The V and J ends lost 0 bases and 6 bases respectively, with 9 bases between them. The CDR3 extends over 13 amino acids. Germline CDR1 and CDR2: LGHDT and YNNKEL (reference sequence). The DNA for the CDR3 is TGTGCCAGCAGCCAAGAGGGTATAGGCGAGCAGTACTTC. It encodes CASSQEGIGEQYF.

This clonotype has only a few counts. This rearrangement joins TRBV15 to TRBJ2-2, with D tentatively TRBD1 (7 bases). The CDR3 runs to 15 residues. Germline CDR1 and CDR2: LNHNV and YYDKDF (reference sequence). Trimming cost V 3 bases and J 5 bases, with 13 bases left between them. CDR3 nucleotide sequence: TGTGCCACCAGCAGCCGACAGGGAGGTACCGGGGAGCTGTTTTTT. This sequence encodes CATSSRQGGTGELFF.

This clonotype was detected a few times. The chain carries TRBV29-1 and TRBJ2-2; D may be TRBD1 or TRBD2 (6 bases each). The CDR3 consists of 14 residues. CDR1 and CDR2 from the germline V gene are SQVTM and ANQGSEA. The V gene lost 4 bases and the J gene lost 4 bases, with 13 bases spanning the gap. CDR3 nucleotides: TGCAGCGTTGGCCCCGGGGGCCGCACCGGGGAGCTGTTTTTT. Its translation: CSVGPGGRTGELFF.

The chain carries TRBV6-1 and TRBJ1-6; D is possibly TRBD1 (5 bases). Germline loops: CDR1 MNHNS, CDR2 SASEGT. V was shortened by 10 bases and J by 1 base, with 8 bases between the two germline ends. The CDR3 loop spans 13 amino acids. CDR3 region: CAIGGSYNSPLHF. As DNA, the CDR3 is TGTGCCATCGGGGGGTCCTATAATTCACCCCTCCACTTT.

V usage is TRBV7-9 and J usage is TRBJ1-1, with D maybe TRBD1 (6 bases). The CDR3 runs 15 residues. Trimming took 1 base from V and 7 from J, leaving 16 bases between them. Germline CDR1 and CDR2: SEHNR and FQNEAQ (reference sequence). In nucleotides, the CDR3 is TGTGCCAGCAGCTTAGGGGTCTTCAGGGGCGATGAAGCTTTCTTT. It yields the protein CASSLGVFRGDEAFF.

This clonotype occurred many times. The chain uses TRBV11-2 and TRBJ2-5; 7 nucleotides align to TRBD1. The CDR3 consists of 16 residues. Looked up from germline, CDR1 is SGHAT and CDR2 is FQNNGV. The trim removed 3 bases at V and 5 bases at J, leaving 12 bases unmatched. The chain's CDR3 is CASSLSRGNTYETQYF. The CDR3 region has the DNA TGTGCCAGCAGCTTGTCCAGGGGGAATACTTACGAGACCCAGTACTTC. The full variable domain, its missing parts supplied by reference TRBV11-2 and TRBJ2-5, is EAGVAQSPRYKIIEKRQSVAFWCNPISGHATLYWYQQILGQGPKLLIQFQNNGVVDDSQLPKDRFSAERLKGVDSTLKIQPAKLEDSAVYLCASSLSRGNTYETQYFGPGTRLLVL.

V and J are TRBV11-2 and TRBJ2-3; 9 bases are a match to TRBD1. This CDR3 is 15 amino acids long. From germline, CDR1 is SGHAT and CDR2 FQNNGV. J lost 4 bases, V lost 1 base, and 3 bases had no gene match. CDR3: CASSLGRTGADTQYF. DNA for the CDR3: TGTGCCAGCAGCTTAGGGCGGACAGGGGCAGATACGCAGTATTTT.

This clonotype has more than one count but fewer than ten. This chain joins TRBV4-2 and TRBJ2-5; 13 bases match TRBD2. CDR3 length equals 16 residues. In germline, CDR1 is LGHNA, CDR2 YNFKEQ. Trimming took 2 bases from V and 5 from J; bases not matched to a gene: 5. The CDR3 DNA reads as TGTGCCAGCAGCCAACCCGGGACTAGCGGGGCGGAGACCCAGTACTTC. Translating it yields CASSQPGTSGAETQYF.

This clonotype was counted at least ten times. The chain is built from TRBV29-1 and TRBJ1-1, with a possible D match to TRBD1 (5 bases). From germline, CDR1 is SQVTM and CDR2 ANQGSEA. The length of the CDR3 is 11 residues. With 5 bases removed from V and 3 bases from J, the gap between germline ends came to 7 bases. CDR3: CSVRGYTEAFF. The CDR3 coding sequence is TGCAGCGTTCGGGGCTACACTGAAGCTTTCTTT.

This rearrangement joins TRBV12-3 or TRBV12-4 to TRBJ1-1; D gene unclear. CDR3 length equals 14 residues. Trimming removed 6 bases from V and 4 bases from J, with 15 bases in between. CDR3 DNA: TGTGCCAGCAGCCCCCGCAAAGCTAGCACTGAAGCTTTCTTT. Translation: CASSPRKASTEAFF.

This clonotype was found a few times. The rearrangement uses TRBV6-5 and TRBJ2-2; TRBD1 is a possible D gene (6 bases). Germline assignment: CDR1 MNHEY and CDR2 SVGAGI. This CDR3 has 16 amino acids. V lost 0 bases and J lost 2, with 10 bases in between. In DNA form, the CDR3 reads TGTGCCAGCAGTTACTCGCTAGGGACAAACACCGGGGAGCTGTTTTTT. Protein: CASSYSLGTNTGELFF.

This clonotype was counted a few times. The rearrangement links TRBV15 to TRBJ2-6; perhaps TRBD1 as D (5 bases). This CDR3 has 21 residues. Germline CDR1 is LNHNV and CDR2 is YYDKDF (reference sequence). Trimming cost V 0 bases and J 0 bases, with 21 bases left between them. The DNA for the CDR3 is TGTGCCACCAGCAGAGATTCTACCCCAGGGTCTTTACACTCTGGGGCCAACGTCCTGACTTTC. This gives the protein CATSRDSTPGSLHSGANVLTF.

There are a few counts of this clonotype. This rearrangement joins TRBV10-3 to TRBJ1-4; D possibly corresponds to TRBD1 (6 bases). Trimming removed 6 bases from V and 5 bases from J, with 16 bases in between. The CDR3 runs to 15 residues. Germline V lookup: CDR1 ENHRY, CDR2 SYGVKD. CDR3 residues: CAISPGGGRNEKLFF. The CDR3 DNA is TGTGCCATCAGCCCCGGGGGGGGGCGAAATGAAAAACTGTTTTTT.

This clonotype has just a few counts. The chain employs TRBV27 and TRBJ2-3; 13 bases agree with TRBD2. The V gene end was trimmed by 8 bases and the J gene end by 3 bases; junction bases not matched to a gene: 14. Germline CDR1 is MNHEY and CDR2 is SMNVEV (reference sequence). This CDR3 has 18 amino acids. CDR3 DNA: TGTGCCAGCCGACTCTGGGGGACTAGCGGGAAGGAGACAGATACGCAGTATTTT. This translates into CASRLWGTSGKETDTQYF.

This clonotype came up a few times. The V and J genes are TRBV29-1 and TRBJ2-7, with 7 bases that match TRBD1. The CDR3 covers 16 residues. Looked up from germline, CDR1 is SQVTM and CDR2 is ANQGSEA. J gave up 2 bases and V 0 bases, and 10 bases lay outside the gene matches. The CDR3 sequence: CSVEDRRQGNTYEQYF. Here the CDR3 DNA reads TGCAGCGTTGAAGATAGGCGACAGGGAAACACCTACGAGCAGTACTTC.

This chain joins TRBV3-1 and TRBJ1-6; 10 bases map to TRBD1. J gave up 10 bases and V 6 bases, and 9 bases lay outside the gene matches. From germline, CDR1 is LGHDT and CDR2 YNNKEL (reference sequence). The CDR3 loop spans 15 amino acids. For the CDR3, the DNA is TGTGCCAGCAGTCCAGGACAGGGGGTAATATCACCCCTCCACTTT. Amino acid sequence: CASSPGQGVISPLHF.

This clonotype was seen ten or more times. The genes are TRBV5-1 and TRBJ2-3; tentative D call: TRBD2 (6 bases). This CDR3 comprises 13 residues. From germline, CDR1 is SGHRS and CDR2 YFSETQ. The V and J ends lost 5 bases and 2 bases respectively, with 9 bases between them. The CDR3 region has the DNA TGCGCCAGCAGGCGGGACTCCACAGATACGCAGTATTTT. The encoded protein is CASRRDSTDTQYF.

This clonotype was detected only a few times. The gene calls are TRBV29-1 and TRBJ1-5; a weak D match, TRBD1 (5 bases). The V gene's germline CDR1 is SQVTM and CDR2 ANQGSEA. The CDR3 runs 13 residues. Trimming cost V 8 bases and J 5 bases, with 16 bases left between them. CDR3 residues: CSPVRVLYQPQHF. The DNA for the CDR3 is TGCAGCCCCGTCAGGGTACTTTATCAGCCCCAGCATTTT.

Only a few counts were recorded for this clonotype. This chain joins TRBV29-1 and TRBJ2-7, with D possibly being TRBD1 (6 bases). V gave up 7 bases and J gave up 5 bases, with 12 bases separating them. CDR1 and CDR2 from the germline V gene are SQVTM and ANQGSEA. The CDR3 totals 11 residues. CDR3 bases: TGCAGCGGCGGACAGAGGAACGAGCAGTACTTC. Translating gives CSGGQRNEQYF.

This clonotype was detected ten times or more. The V call is TRBV7-2, the J call TRBJ2-1, with 12 nucleotides matching TRBD2. The CDR3 extends over 14 amino acids. Germline V lookup: CDR1 SGHTA, CDR2 FQGNSA. The CDR3 spells CASSGGASYNEQFF. The CDR3 DNA sequence: TGTGCATCTAGCGGGGGGGCTAGTTACAATGAGCAGTTCTTC.

The J gene is TRBJ2-1, the V gene TRBV2; the D is unclear. The CDR3 extends over 14 amino acids. V was clipped by 7 bases and J by 0 bases, with 10 bases between them. Germline-derived CDR1 and CDR2 are SNHLY and FYNNEI. CDR3 bases: TGTGCCAGCAAGGGAACCATCTCCTACAATGAGCAGTTCTTC. Encoded protein: CASKGTISYNEQFF.

Many counts were recorded for this clonotype. The gene calls are TRBV29-1 and TRBJ2-2; tentative D call: TRBD2 (7 bases). The CDR3 has 15 residues. Trimming took off 8 bases at V and 0 bases at J, with 16 bases between the two ends. Germline V gene lookup returns CDR1 SQVTM and CDR2 ANQGSEA. Here the CDR3 reads CSYQAGQTNTGELFF. The CDR3 nucleotides are TGCAGCTATCAAGCGGGACAAACGAACACCGGGGAGCTGTTTTTT.

This clonotype was counted many times. Sequence at one end of the junction differs from germline and may be a read error. The V gene is TRBV7-2, the J gene TRBJ2-1; D gene unclear. Germline V gene sequence: CDR1 SGHTA, CDR2 FQGNSA. The CDR3 length is 13 residues. This CDR3 is CASSLGIYNEQFF. The CDR3 DNA sequence: TGTGCCAGCAGTTTAGGGATATACAATGAGCAGTTCTTC.

This clonotype was picked up a small number of times. This chain links TRBV7-8 with TRBJ2-1; 11 bases line up with TRBD2. Germline lookup yields CDR1 SGHVS and CDR2 FQNEAQ. The CDR3 has 15 amino acids. Trimming cost V 5 bases and J 7 bases; bases outside gene matches: 7. CDR3 residues: CASSIVASGGNEQFF. CDR3 sequence (DNA): TGTGCCAGCAGCATTGTCGCTAGCGGGGGGAATGAGCAGTTCTTC.